The 12 T cell receptor beta chains reported below all come from one sample, sequenced in a study of T cells in Graves' hyperthyroidism and ophthalmopathy. Amplification yielded TCR beta CDR3 regions, with RNA transcripts as the source. The HTBI primer set served for first-round RT-PCR of the TCR CDR3. MiXCR was run by TCRdb on the multiplex PCR reads, yielding one entry per CDR3 protein. The repertoire holds approximately 58,000 distinct CDR3 sequences, with around half as singletons. Sequences were obtained from blood. These receptors all come from a young woman with Graves' ophthalmopathy.

This clonotype was recorded at least ten times. The genes are TRBV7-9 and TRBJ1-3, with D perhaps matching TRBD1 (5 bases). Germline V gene lookup returns CDR1 SEHNR and CDR2 FQNEAQ (reference sequence). Trimming pared 1 base from V and 4 bases from J, leaving 11 bases between. The CDR3 is 15 residues long. CDR3 DNA: TGTGCCAGCAGCTTAGACCAGGGTTCGGGAAACACCATATATTTT. This codes for CASSLDQGSGNTIYF.

This clonotype was seen at least ten times. The rearrangement links TRBV3-1 to TRBJ1-2; D gene ambiguous. V shed 1 base and J shed 3 bases, with 3 bases lying between them. CDR3 size: 12 residues. Germline loops: CDR1 LGHDT, CDR2 YNNKEL (reference sequence). The CDR3 reads CASSQGDYGYTF. CDR3 DNA sequence: TGTGCCAGCAGCCAAGGGGACTATGGCTACACCTTC.

This sequence joins TRBV7-9 and TRBJ2-4; a weak D match, TRBD2 (5 bases). V was shortened by 6 bases and J by 5 bases, with 17 bases between the two germline ends. Germline values: CDR1 SEHNR, CDR2 FQNEAQ (reference sequence). The CDR3 sequence is 15 residues long. The CDR3 bases are TGTGCCAGCAGTCCCGTGAGGAGGAATCAAAACATTCAGTACTTC. Translation gives CASSPVRRNQNIQYF.

This clonotype was counted ten times or more. This may come from a read error, since a much larger clone is one base off. The J gene is TRBJ2-7, the V gene TRBV11-2; possible D gene TRBD2, 5 bases. The germline V gene encodes CDR1 SGHAT and CDR2 FQNNGV. V gave up 3 bases and J gave up 5 bases, with 14 bases separating them. This CDR3 region has 14 residues. The CDR3 loop reads CASSLKPRGDEQYF. CDR3 coding DNA: TGTGCCAGCAGCTTGAAGCCACGGGGTGACGAGCAGTACTTC.

In this sample, this clonotype turned up many times. The chain couples TRBV19 to TRBJ2-1; D not certain. V was clipped by 0 bases and J by 6 bases, with 6 bases between them. Germline-derived CDR1 and CDR2 are LNHDA and SQIVND (reference sequence). The length of the CDR3 is 13 residues. The CDR3 DNA follows: TGTGCCAGTAGTATAGATCGAATCAATGAGCAGTTCTTC. Its protein product is CASSIDRINEQFF.

This clonotype was seen repeatedly, ten times or more. The junction shows a germline mismatch at one end, possibly a read error. The CDR3 sequence is CASSLAGEVNEQFF. The CDR3 DNA sequence: TGTGCCAGCAGTTTAGCGGGAGAAGTCAATGAGCAGTTCTTC. The chain is built from TRBV11-2 and TRBJ2-1, with 9 bases identical to TRBD2. This CDR3 has 14 residues. The germline CDR1 and CDR2 sequences are SGHAT and FQNNGV.

V usage is TRBV20-1 and J usage is TRBJ2-5; maybe TRBD2 (6 bases). The length of the CDR3 is 9 residues. The V end lost 4 bases, the J end lost 11 bases, and 8 bases lay between the germline ends. Looked up from germline, CDR1 is DFQATT and CDR2 is SNEGSKA (reference sequence). Here the CDR3 DNA reads TGCAGTGCTACAGGGACTCAGTACTTC. Amino acids: CSATGTQYF.

This clonotype appeared many times. J is TRBJ2-7 and V is TRBV5-1, with a tentative D call TRBD1 (6 bases). Germline V CDR1 and CDR2: SGHRS, YFSETQ. The germline V and J ends were trimmed by 4 bases and 2 bases, with 13 bases remaining between them. The CDR3 covers 14 residues. CDR3 sequence: CASSTGTAAYEQYF. In DNA form, the CDR3 reads TGCGCCAGCAGCACAGGGACGGCTGCCTACGAGCAGTACTTC.

V usage is TRBV9 and J usage is TRBJ1-2; 9 nucleotides agree with TRBD1. The CDR3 is 16 amino acids. V was clipped by 3 bases and J by 5 bases; unmatched bases: 11. Looked up from germline, CDR1 is SGDLS and CDR2 is YYNGEE. This CDR3 reads CASSAEGTGQGYGYTF. The CDR3 bases are TGTGCCAGCAGCGCAGAGGGGACAGGGCAGGGATATGGCTACACCTTC.

The CDR3 is CASSRGLAGRYDAIELFF. CDR3 DNA: TGCGCCAGCAGCCGAGGACTAGCGGGAAGGTACGACGCCATTGAACTGTTTTTT. The chain recombines TRBV4-1 with TRBJ1-4; D not certain. The V end was cut by 4 bases, the J end by 12 bases, with 30 bases between. The germline gives CDR1 MGHRA, CDR2 YSYEKL. The CDR3 runs 18 residues.

The V gene is TRBV19, the J gene TRBJ1-6, with TRBD1 identical over 12 bases. CDR3 length: 17 residues. Looked up from germline, CDR1 is LNHDA and CDR2 is SQIVND (reference sequence). Germline trimming cut 3 bases from V and 10 bases from J; bases unmatched to any gene: 10. The CDR3 nucleotides are TGTGCCAGTAGTATCATTAGCGGGACAGGGGGCATCTCACCCCTCCACTTT. This codes for CASSIISGTGGISPLHF.

This clonotype has at least ten counts. The V gene is TRBV20-1, the J gene TRBJ1-3, with D possibly TRBD1 on 5 matching bases. The CDR3 spans 14 residues. Trimming cost V 1 base and J 0 bases, with 7 bases left between them. CDR1 DFQATT and CDR2 SNEGSKA come from the germline V gene (reference sequence). Here the CDR3 DNA reads TGCAGTGCTAGAGGACAGAACTCTGGAAACACCATATATTTT. Translation gives CSARGQNSGNTIYF.